This TCR beta chain was sequenced for a study of cytomegalovirus exposure and HLA in healthy donors (dated by TCRdb to 2016 to 2017). About the investigation overall: An earlier analysis of some 600 of the donors reported 276 Gb of sequence data and about 120 million unique TCR beta sequences obtained from about 179 million T cells. About 280 gigabases of sequencing data and tens of millions of unique TCR sequences were included in an early release covering about 620 HLA-typed donors. Among the roughly 400 genotyped donors, approximately 77% belonged to the genetic ancestry cluster associated with self-reported Caucasian donors. The study aimed to test whether signatures of past pathogen exposure could be identified by cataloging public T cell receptors. The study profiled the T cell repertoires of around 700 subjects by immunosequencing and related them to cytomegalovirus serostatus. In addition to the first cohort of 666 subjects, a separate validation cohort of under 150 different subjects was used. To predict cytomegalovirus infection status, the study combined high-throughput TCR immunosequencing, statistical association of individual TCRs with disease status, and machine learning. A later analysis re-examined previously published TCR beta repertoires from hundreds of donors and added high-resolution HLA genotyping to investigate patterns of TCR occurrence. In the later analysis, no new phenotypic data were used to find candidate immune exposures; instead, reliance was placed on TCR beta sequences and their occurrence across donors. To decide whether each TCR beta V gene segment behaved as functional or pseudogenic, an earlier analysis of fewer than 750 of the donors relied on high-throughput TCR beta sequencing. Donor age, sex, ethnicity and CMV serostatus were compiled alongside the repertoire data. A later genetic analysis used genome-wide SNP genotypes for 398 of the 666 donors, treating that subset as a discovery cohort. Every repertoire in the discovery cohort had been generated on one and the same sequencing platform. Class I and class II HLA loci were covered by the typing at four-digit resolution. Typing coverage varied by locus: roughly 629-640 donors for A, B, C, DRB1 and DQB1; approximately 560 for DQA1; about 590 for DPA1; roughly 470 for DPB1. Four to six DR-DQ haplotypes were handled as single units for association and clustering, since linkage in the cohort was strong. On average, around 230,000 unique TCR beta nucleotide sequences were sequenced per donor among several hundred genotyped donors of the cohort, with about 17% of those sequences being non-productive. The investigation overall reported the following: The cohort was sequenced for TCR beta chains only, and without alpha or paired-chain data the features that could be detected were limited. Because counts were too low, under 20 rarely observed V segments, including chromosome 9 orphons, were left out of the earlier analysis of approximately 580 of the donors. The study gave a list of under 200 TCR beta chains associated with cytomegalovirus. Assigning TCR associations to individual alleles was difficult when HLA alleles, especially DR and DQ, strongly co-occurred. According to a later analysis, most CMV-associated TCR beta chains appeared to be HLA-restricted, and the HLA associations seemed to be driven largely by CMV exposure. At a false discovery rate of 0.05, a later analysis linked approximately 18,000 TCR beta sequences to specific HLA alleles. The classifier was reported to diagnose cytomegalovirus status with high specificity and sensitivity in both the original and validation cohorts. CMV serostatus was the only immune exposure information available for the cohort. Because some donors lacked HLA typing at each locus, the association tests relied only on the typed subset. Broadly in line with IMGT annotations, most TCR beta V segments showed up in productive rearrangements about 90% or about 30% of the time in an earlier analysis of several hundred of the donors. The authors suggested that the approach could potentially be generalized to other disease states and immunological phenotypes. In a later analysis, HLA-associated TCR beta chains were found to be more clonally expanded and to have lower generation probabilities than equally common non-associated chains. Some IMGT-functional V segments, including TRBV6-2 and TRBV6-3, could not be told apart with the 87-base-pair reads, so those segments were excluded. In vitro tests confirmed that a few of the cytomegalovirus-associated TCR beta chains recognize cytomegalovirus antigens. Linkage disequilibrium might explain the correlated functional status among segregating V segments, but an unknown experimental factor could not be excluded. Roughly uniform sequencing depth across donors was assumed in presence/absence analyses, although this assumption may not hold. A later genetic analysis reported fewer N-insertions in productive TCRs among donors in an Asian-associated ancestry cluster than the 666-donor mean. A further reported finding was that TCR beta sequences accurately predicted the HLA-A and HLA-B alleles for most subjects in the first cohort. While some public TCRs were present in many individuals, most TCR sequences turned up only very rarely across donors. A later analysis found that TCR association rates varied across HLA loci, with DRB1 alleles showing the most associated TCRs and HLA-C alleles the fewest. A cluster of highly shared sequence variants was judged likely to be a technical artifact of the sequencing pipeline. An association between a missense DCLRE1C variant and V-gene and J-gene trimming of TCR beta chains was found in a later genetic analysis and replicated in an independent cohort. In a later analysis, several top co-occurrence clusters were reported to appear linked to parvovirus B19, influenza, CMV and Epstein-Barr virus.

Turning to this clone: It has no known antigen specificity. No quality values exist for individual bases; no much larger clone is one base distant.

Libraries were constructed by the immunoSEQ multiplex PCR assay. A mixture of 60 forward primers for TCR Vbeta segments and 13 reverse primers for TCR Jbeta segments was used in the multiplex PCR. A multiplex PCR assay on genomic DNA amplified the CDR3 region of rearranged TCR beta genes. On the Illumina HiSeq System, the amplified TCR beta libraries were sequenced as 87-base-pair reads. The published analysis was carried out like this. In a later analysis, around 80 million unique TCR beta chains were counted across the 690 or so repertoires, and around 11 million of these chains were shared by at least two donors. A nearest-neighbor algorithm error-corrected the raw reads and collapsed the reads into unique sequences, merging closely related sequences to remove PCR and sequencing errors. Alignment of CDR3 sequences to IMGT reference sequences was used to assign V, D and J gene segments. For a sequence to be retained, at least a six-nucleotide match to both a V gene segment and a J gene segment was required. A rearrangement was called productive if the CDR3 had no stop codons and remained in frame with V and J, and every other rearrangement was called non-productive. CDR3 was defined by IMGT convention, running from the second conserved V-encoded cysteine to the conserved J-encoded phenylalanine. Sequences without an unambiguous match to a single V gene segment were excluded from the earlier analysis of about 600 of the donors. In an earlier analysis of 500 to 750 of the donors, V segments were called functional above 56.7% productive rearrangements and were called segregating when the between-donor standard deviation exceeded 5%. A statistical classification framework was developed to diagnose cytomegalovirus status using the catalog of TCR beta chain sequences. In a later analysis, TCR nucleotide sequences were compared against IMGT/GENE-DB human TR gene sequences so that V and J genes could be assigned. In a later analysis, CDR3 sequences and most-parsimonious VDJ recombination scenarios were assigned using the TCRdist pipeline. In a later analysis, each TCR beta chain was defined by its CDR3 amino acid sequence together with its V-gene family, and reads lacking a unique V-gene family were excluded. A later analysis removed several hundred highly shared, low-generation-probability nucleotide sequences to deal with suspected cross-contamination and a sequencing artifact. For each public chain, a later analysis derived a clonal expansion index from normalized ranks of inferred template counts within each repertoire. In a later analysis, generation probabilities were computed using a VDJ recombination model fitted to out-of-frame rearrangements, and the results were checked against IGoR. Hypergeometric tests were used in a later analysis to score TCR-TCR, TCR-HLA and TCR-CMV co-occurrence, with a repertoire-size bias correction applied to the TCR pairs. In a later analysis, false discovery rates were estimated by permuting HLA or CMV assignments 20 times. A later analysis grouped co-occurring TCRs with DBSCAN, adding TCRdist sequence similarity when clustering within HLA-allele-positive subsets. Co-occurrence clustering excluded repertoires with fewer than 30,000 or more than 120,000 public chains, plus five with anomalous nucleotide sharing. As stored in TCRdb, this immuneACCESS dataset retains in-frame rearrangements with V and J assigned. A fraction of the clones does not appear; measured against another copy, unresolved V genes explain less than half of the discrepancy, and the remainder lacks a known reason. V and J calls and clone size are given by that table; D and trimming were obtained from the DNA. The sample table records 65,000 to 90,000 clones; 65% to 75% of these occur just once. The ten biggest clones cover roughly 4.2% of the sample.

In total, 666 healthy bone marrow donors made up the cohort. Cohort members were all nominally healthy when sampled, although unrecorded immune exposures were likely present. The donor tested CMV seronegative and was one of the 352 seronegative cohort members. A peripheral blood sample was collected from each donor, and TCR beta sequencing was performed on peripheral blood mononuclear cells. Genomic DNA extraction from the blood cell samples was performed with the Qiagen DNeasy Blood Extraction Kit. Deletion took 8 bases off V and 0 bases off J, with a span of 17 bases between the germline ends. The CDR3, from cysteine to phenylalanine, totals 15 residues. Just CDR3 DNA is preserved here, 45 bases in frame from base 1. From a lookup of the germline V gene (reference sequence), CDR1 and CDR2 are WNHNN and SYGVQD.

The sample consisted of PBMCs. The clonotype originates from a man between 60 and 70 years old in good health and CMV-seronegative. This receptor chain uses TRBV10-1 and TRBJ2-7, and TRBD2 may be the D gene, going by 6 matching bases. Here the CDR3 is given as CASARGTASSYEQYF. The nucleotides read TGCGCCAGCGCCCGGGGGACGGCAAGCTCCTACGAGCAGTACTTC.